This T cell receptor (beta chain) appears in the sequencing data of a study of T cells in Graves' hyperthyroidism and ophthalmopathy. Germline CDR1 is WSHSY and CDR2 is SAAADI. V dropped 7 bases and J dropped 2; count of bases not matched to a gene: 3. CDR3 size: 16 residues. RNA transcripts yielded amplified TCR beta CDR3 regions. The HTBI set primed first-round TCR CDR3 RT-PCR. MiXCR, run by TCRdb on the multiplex PCR reads, gives a single entry per CDR3 protein. The profile shows 90,000 to 120,000 distinct CDR3 sequences, approximately 15% of them singletons. This clonotype was detected only a few times.

This clonotype originated in a woman in her 50s with Graves' hyperthyroidism. The material sequenced was blood. The chain combines TRBV10-2 with TRBJ2-1; 15 nucleotides agree with TRBD2. The CDR3 DNA follows: TGCGCCAGCAAAAGGACTAGCGGGAGGGCCTACAATGAGCAGTTCTTC. Amino acid sequence: CASKRTSGRAYNEQFF.